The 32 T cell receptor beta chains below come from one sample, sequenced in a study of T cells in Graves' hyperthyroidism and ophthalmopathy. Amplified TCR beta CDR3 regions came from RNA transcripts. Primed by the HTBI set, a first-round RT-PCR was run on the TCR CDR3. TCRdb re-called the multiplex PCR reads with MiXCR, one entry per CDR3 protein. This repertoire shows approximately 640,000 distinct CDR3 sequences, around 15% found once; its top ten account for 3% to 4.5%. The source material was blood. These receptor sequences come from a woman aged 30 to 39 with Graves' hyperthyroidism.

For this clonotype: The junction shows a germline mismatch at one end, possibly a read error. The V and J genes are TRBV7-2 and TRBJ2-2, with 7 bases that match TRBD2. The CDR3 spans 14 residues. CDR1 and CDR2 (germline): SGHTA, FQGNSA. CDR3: CASSNAPGGGEPFF. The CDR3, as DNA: TGTGCCAGCAGCAACGCCCCGGGAGGCGGGGAGCCGTTTTTT.

The CDR3 reads CAISLKPSTGEQFF. The CDR3 DNA follows: TGTGCCATCAGTTTAAAACCTAGTACCGGTGAGCAGTTCTTC. J is TRBJ2-1 and V is TRBV10-3; D uncertain. V was clipped by 5 bases and J by 9 bases, with 17 bases between them. CDR1 is ENHRY, CDR2 SYGVKD, per germline. This CDR3 contains 14 residues.

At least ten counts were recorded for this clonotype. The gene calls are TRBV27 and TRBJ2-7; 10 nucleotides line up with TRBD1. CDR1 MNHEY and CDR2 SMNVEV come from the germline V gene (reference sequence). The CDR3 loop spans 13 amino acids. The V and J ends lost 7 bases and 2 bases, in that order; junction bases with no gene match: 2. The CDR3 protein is CASTGQGAYEQYF. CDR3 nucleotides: TGTGCCAGCACTGGACAGGGGGCCTACGAGCAGTACTTC.

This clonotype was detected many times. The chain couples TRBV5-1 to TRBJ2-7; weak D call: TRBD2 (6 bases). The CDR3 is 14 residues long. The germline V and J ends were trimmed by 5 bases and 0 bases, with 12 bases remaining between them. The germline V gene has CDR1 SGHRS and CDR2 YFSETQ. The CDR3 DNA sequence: TGCGCCAGCAGGCCGGGACTTAGCTCCTACGAGCAGTACTTC. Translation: CASRPGLSSYEQYF.

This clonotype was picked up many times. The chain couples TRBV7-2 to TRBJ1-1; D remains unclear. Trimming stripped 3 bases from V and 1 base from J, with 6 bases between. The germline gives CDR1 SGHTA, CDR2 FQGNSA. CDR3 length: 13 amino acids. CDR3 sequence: CASSFHQNTEAFF. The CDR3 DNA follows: TGTGCCAGCAGCTTCCATCAGAACACTGAAGCTTTCTTT. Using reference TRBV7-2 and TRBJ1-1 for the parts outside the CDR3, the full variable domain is GAGVSQSPSNKVTEKGKDVELRCDPISGHTALYWYRQSLGQGLEFLIYFQGNSAPDKSGLPSDRFSAERTGGSVSTLTIQRTQQEDSAVYLCASSFHQNTEAFFGQGTRLTVV.

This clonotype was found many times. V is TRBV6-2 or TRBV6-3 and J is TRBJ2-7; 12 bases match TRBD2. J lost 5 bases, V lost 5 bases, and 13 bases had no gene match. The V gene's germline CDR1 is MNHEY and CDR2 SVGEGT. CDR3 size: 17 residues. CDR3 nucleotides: TGTGCCAGCAGTCCGATGTTTCTAGCGGGAGGGCCCCACGAGCAGTACTTC. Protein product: CASSPMFLAGGPHEQYF.

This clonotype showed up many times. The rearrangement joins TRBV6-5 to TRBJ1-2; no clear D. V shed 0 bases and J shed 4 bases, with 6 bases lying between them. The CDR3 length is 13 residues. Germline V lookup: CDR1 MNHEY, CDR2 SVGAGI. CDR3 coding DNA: TGTGCCAGCAGTTACTCGGCAGCCTATGGCTACACCTTC. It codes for CASSYSAAYGYTF.

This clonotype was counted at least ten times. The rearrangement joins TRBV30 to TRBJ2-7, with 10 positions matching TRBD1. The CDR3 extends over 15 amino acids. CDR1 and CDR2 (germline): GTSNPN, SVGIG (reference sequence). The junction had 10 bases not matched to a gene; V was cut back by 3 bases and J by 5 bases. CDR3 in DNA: TGTGCCTGGAGCTACCTCGGGACAGGGGCCCACGAGCAGTACTTC. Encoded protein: CAWSYLGTGAHEQYF.

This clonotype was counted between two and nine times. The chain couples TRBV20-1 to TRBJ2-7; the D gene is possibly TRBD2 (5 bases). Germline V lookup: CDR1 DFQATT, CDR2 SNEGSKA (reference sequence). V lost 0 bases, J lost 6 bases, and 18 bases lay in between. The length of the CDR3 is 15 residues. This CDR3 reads CSARDRGTDGSEQYF. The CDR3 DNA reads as TGCAGTGCTAGAGATCGGGGAACGGACGGGTCCGAGCAGTACTTC.

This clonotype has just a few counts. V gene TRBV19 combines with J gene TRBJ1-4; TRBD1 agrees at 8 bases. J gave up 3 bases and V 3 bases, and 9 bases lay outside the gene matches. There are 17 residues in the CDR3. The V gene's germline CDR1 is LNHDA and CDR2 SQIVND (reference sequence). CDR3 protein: CASSIRDRRRANEKLFF. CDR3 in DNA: TGTGCCAGTAGTATCCGGGACAGGAGGAGAGCTAATGAAAAACTGTTTTTT.

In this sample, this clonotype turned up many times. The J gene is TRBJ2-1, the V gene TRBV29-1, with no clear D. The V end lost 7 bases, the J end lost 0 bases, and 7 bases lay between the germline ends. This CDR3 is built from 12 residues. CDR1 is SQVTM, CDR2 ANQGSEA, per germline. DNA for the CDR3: TGCAGCGATTCTAGCTCCTACAATGAGCAGTTCTTC. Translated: CSDSSSYNEQFF.

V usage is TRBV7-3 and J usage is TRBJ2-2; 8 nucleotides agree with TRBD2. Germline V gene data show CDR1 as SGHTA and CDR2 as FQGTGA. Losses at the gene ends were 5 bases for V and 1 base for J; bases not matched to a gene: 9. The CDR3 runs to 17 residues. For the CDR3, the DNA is TGTGCCAGCAGCCCCCGGGGGGGCGCGTTGAACACCGGGGAGCTGTTTTTT. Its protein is CASSPRGGALNTGELFF.

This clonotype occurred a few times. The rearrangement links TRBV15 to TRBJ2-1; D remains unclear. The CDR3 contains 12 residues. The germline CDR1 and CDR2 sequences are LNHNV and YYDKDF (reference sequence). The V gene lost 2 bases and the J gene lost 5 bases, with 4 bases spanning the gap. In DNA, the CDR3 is TGTGCCACCAGCAGACTGAACAATGAGCAGTTCTTC. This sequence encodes CATSRLNNEQFF.

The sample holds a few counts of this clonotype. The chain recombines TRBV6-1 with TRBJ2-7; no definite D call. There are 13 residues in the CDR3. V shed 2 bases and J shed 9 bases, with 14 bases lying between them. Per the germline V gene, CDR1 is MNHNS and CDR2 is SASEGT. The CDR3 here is CASSERALPGQYF. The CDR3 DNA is TGTGCCAGCAGTGAAAGGGCTCTCCCAGGGCAGTACTTC.

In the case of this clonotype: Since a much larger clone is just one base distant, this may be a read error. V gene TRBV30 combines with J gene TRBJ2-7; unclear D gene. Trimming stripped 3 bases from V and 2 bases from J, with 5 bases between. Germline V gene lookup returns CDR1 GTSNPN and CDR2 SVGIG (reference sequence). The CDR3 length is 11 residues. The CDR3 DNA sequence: TGTGCCTGGAGCGACGCCTACGAGCAGTACTTC. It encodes CAWSDAYEQYF.

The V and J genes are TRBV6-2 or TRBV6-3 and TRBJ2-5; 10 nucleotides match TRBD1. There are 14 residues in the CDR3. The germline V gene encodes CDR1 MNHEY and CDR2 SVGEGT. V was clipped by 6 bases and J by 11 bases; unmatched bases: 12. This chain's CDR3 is CASSLGTGVKFQYF. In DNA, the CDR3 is TGTGCCAGCAGCCTAGGGACAGGGGTGAAATTTCAGTACTTC.

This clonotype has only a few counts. This CDR3 is CASSQGSRGYNSPLHF. DNA for the CDR3: TGTGCCAGCAGCCAAGGTTCTCGGGGATATAATTCACCCCTCCACTTT. V is TRBV3-1 and J is TRBJ1-6; no clear D gene. Trimming removed 1 base at V and 4 bases at J, with 11 bases between. This CDR3 has 16 amino acids. CDR1 LGHDT and CDR2 YNNKEL come from the germline V gene (reference sequence).

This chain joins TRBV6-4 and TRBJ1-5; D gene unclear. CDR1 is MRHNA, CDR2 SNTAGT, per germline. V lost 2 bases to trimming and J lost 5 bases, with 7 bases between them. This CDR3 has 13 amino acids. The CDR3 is CASSDGVDQPQHF. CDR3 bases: TGTGCCAGCAGTGACGGGGTCGATCAGCCCCAGCATTTT.

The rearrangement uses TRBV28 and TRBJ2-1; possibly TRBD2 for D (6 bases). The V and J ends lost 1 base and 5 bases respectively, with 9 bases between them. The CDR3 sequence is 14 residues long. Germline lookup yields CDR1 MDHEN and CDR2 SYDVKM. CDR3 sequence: CASSLLEGNNEQFF. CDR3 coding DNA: TGTGCCAGCAGTTTATTGGAGGGAAACAATGAGCAGTTCTTC. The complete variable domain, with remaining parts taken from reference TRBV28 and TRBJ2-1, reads DVKVTQSSRYLVKRTGEKVFLECVQDMDHENMFWYRQDPGLGLRLIYFSYDVKMKEKGDIPEGYSVSREKKERFSLILESASTNQTSMYLCASSLLEGNNEQFFGPGTRLTVL.

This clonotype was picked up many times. The CDR3 reads CASSLRQGVNTQYF. The CDR3 coding sequence is TGTGCCAGCAGTCTCCGACAGGGCGTGAATACGCAGTATTTT. V gene TRBV28 combines with J gene TRBJ2-3, with 7 bases fitting TRBD1. Germline V CDR1 and CDR2: MDHEN, SYDVKM. With V trimmed by 5 bases and J by 7 bases, 9 bases remained unmatched. This CDR3 is built from 14 residues.

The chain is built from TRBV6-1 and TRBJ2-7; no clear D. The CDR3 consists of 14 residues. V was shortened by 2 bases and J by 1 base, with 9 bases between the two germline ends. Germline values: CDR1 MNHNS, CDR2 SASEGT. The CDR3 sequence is CASSERLGSYEQYF. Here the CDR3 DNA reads TGTGCCAGCAGTGAACGTTTGGGGTCCTACGAGCAGTACTTC.

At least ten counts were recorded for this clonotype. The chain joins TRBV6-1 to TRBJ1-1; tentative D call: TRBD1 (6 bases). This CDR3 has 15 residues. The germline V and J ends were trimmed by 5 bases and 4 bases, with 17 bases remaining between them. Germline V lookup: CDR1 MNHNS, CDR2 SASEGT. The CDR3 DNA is TGTGCCAGCAGTCTACGACAGGATATCGGCACTGAAGCTTTCTTT. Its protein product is CASSLRQDIGTEAFF.

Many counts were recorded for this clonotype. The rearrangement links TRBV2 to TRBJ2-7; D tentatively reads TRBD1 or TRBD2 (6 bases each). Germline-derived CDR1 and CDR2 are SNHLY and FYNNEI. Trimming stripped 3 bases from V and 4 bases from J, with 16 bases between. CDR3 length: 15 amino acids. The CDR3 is CASSEVPGARYEQYF. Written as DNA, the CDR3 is TGTGCCAGCAGTGAGGTGCCGGGGGCGCGGTACGAGCAGTACTTC.

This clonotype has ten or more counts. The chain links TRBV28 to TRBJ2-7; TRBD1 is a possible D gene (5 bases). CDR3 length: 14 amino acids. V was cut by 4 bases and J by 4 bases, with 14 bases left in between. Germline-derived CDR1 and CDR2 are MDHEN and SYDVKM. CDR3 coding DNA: TGTGCCAGCAGTTCGCCTAGGGGATCTTACGAGCAGTACTTC. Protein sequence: CASSSPRGSYEQYF.

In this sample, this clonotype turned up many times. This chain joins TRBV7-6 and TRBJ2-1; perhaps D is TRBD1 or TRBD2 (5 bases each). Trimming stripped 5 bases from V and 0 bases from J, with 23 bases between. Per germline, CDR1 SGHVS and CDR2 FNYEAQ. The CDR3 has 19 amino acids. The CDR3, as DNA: TGTGCCAGCAGCGCAGGGCCCTACCTATCGGCGGGCTCCTACAATGAGCAGTTCTTC. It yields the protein CASSAGPYLSAGSYNEQFF.

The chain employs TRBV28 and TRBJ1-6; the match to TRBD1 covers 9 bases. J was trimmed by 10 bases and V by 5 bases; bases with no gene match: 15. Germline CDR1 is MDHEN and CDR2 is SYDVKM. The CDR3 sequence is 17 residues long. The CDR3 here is CASSPLIQGALRSPLHF. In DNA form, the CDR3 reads TGTGCCAGCAGTCCCCTAATACAGGGGGCGCTTCGCTCACCCCTCCACTTT.

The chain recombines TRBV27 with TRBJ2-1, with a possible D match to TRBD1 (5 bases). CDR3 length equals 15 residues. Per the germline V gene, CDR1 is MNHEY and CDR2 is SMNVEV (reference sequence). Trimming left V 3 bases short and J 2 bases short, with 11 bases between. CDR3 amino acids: CASSFGAVTYNEQFF. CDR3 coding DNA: TGTGCCAGCAGTTTTGGGGCGGTTACCTACAATGAGCAGTTCTTC.

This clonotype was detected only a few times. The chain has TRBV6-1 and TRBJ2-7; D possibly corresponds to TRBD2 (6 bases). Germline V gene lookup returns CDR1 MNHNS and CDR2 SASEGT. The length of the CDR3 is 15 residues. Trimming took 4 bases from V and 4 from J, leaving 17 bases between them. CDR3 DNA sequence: TGTGCCAGCAGTGTTTCCGGGACTTCAGGTTACGAGCAGTACTTC. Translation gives CASSVSGTSGYEQYF.

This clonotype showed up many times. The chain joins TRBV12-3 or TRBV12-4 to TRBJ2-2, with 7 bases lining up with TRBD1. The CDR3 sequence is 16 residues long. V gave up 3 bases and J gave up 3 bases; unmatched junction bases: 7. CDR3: CASSFTGVFDTGELFF. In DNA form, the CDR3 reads TGTGCCAGCAGTTTTACAGGGGTTTTTGACACCGGGGAGCTGTTTTTT.

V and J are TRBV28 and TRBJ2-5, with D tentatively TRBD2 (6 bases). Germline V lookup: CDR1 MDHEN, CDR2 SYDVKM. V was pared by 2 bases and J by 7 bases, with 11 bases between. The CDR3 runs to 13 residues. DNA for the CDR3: TGTGCCAGCAGTTTAATGTCCGGGAGGACCCAGTACTTC. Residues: CASSLMSGRTQYF.

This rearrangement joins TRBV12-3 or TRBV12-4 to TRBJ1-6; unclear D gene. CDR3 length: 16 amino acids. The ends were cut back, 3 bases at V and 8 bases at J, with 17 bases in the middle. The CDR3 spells CASSFAGWSYDSPLHF. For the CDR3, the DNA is TGTGCCAGCAGTTTCGCGGGGTGGAGTTATGATTCACCCCTCCACTTT.

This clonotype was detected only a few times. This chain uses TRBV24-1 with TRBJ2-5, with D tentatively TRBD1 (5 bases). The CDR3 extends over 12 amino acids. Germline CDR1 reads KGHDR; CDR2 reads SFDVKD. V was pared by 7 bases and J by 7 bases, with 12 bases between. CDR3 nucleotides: TGTGCCACCAGCAGACAGTTCGGGACCCAGTACTTC. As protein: CATSRQFGTQYF.